The source of this T cell receptor beta chain is a study of CD8 T cells in Susac syndrome. The RNA input was roughly 0.45 to 1 ug, and it was reverse transcribed with random hexamers. Across 54 Vbeta and 13 Jbeta, TCR beta CDR3 was amplified with immunoSEQ multiplex PCR. MiXCR, applied by TCRdb to the immunoSEQ multiplex PCR reads, yields one record per CDR3 protein. The sample shows just over 150,000 distinct CDR3 sequences, 95% to 96% of them seen only once. Germline V CDR1 and CDR2: DFQATT, SNEGSKA (reference sequence). The CDR3 is made up of 18 amino acids. J was trimmed by 5 bases and V by 0 bases; bases with no gene match: 15. From blood CD8+ and CD4+ T cells, TCR beta sequences were generated. TEMRA cells were FACS-enriched, and CD8+ and CD4+ T cells were isolated negatively.

What was sequenced was CD8+ T cells from PBMCs. The clonotype was recovered from a human donor with multiple sclerosis. J is TRBJ2-1 and V is TRBV20-1, with 8 bases aligning to TRBD2. The CDR3 is CSARDLLVGGAFNNEQFF. DNA for the CDR3: TGCAGTGCTAGAGATCTTCTGGTCGGGGGGGCCTTTAACAATGAGCAGTTCTTC.